This T cell receptor (beta chain) was recovered during a study of T cells after yellow fever vaccination. The study's findings and limits: Within FACS-sorted repertoires, abundant clonotypes contaminating from the bulk population could be present. Post-booster reappearance was seen for most primary-vaccination clones (around 96% CD4, roughly 86% CD8).

UMIs and a universal primer site were added when TCR cDNA was made by 5'RACE template switching. TCRdb itself ran the 5' RACE reads through MiXCR, one entry per CDR3 protein. The data hold more than 95,000 distinct CDR3 sequences, with approximately 14% observed a single time. Ten or more counts support this clonotype. As yet, its antigen is unknown. The germline gives CDR1 MGHRA, CDR2 YSYEKL. J gave up 3 bases and V 3 bases, and 5 bases lay outside the gene matches. The CDR3 has 14 amino acids. The sequencing here drew on CD8+ T cells sorted from PBMCs, taken 5 days after the yellow fever booster vaccination. The chain links TRBV4-1 to TRBJ2-7; 7 positions agree with TRBD1. The receptor was derived from a man between 18 and 35 years old who received the YFV17D yellow fever vaccine. The CDR3 loop reads CASSQPGQVYEQYF. The CDR3 nucleotides read TGCGCCAGCAGCCAGCCCGGACAGGTCTACGAGCAGTACTTC.